This TCR beta chain derives from a study of T cell responses to AZD1222 COVID-19 vaccine. Trimming removed 6 bases from V and 4 bases from J, with 12 bases in between. This CDR3 is built from 13 residues. Profiled with immunoSEQ multiplex PCR; TCRdb holds only in-frame clones, not every one. This sample has 150,000 to 200,000 clones, with about 92% found just once. Sequencing was performed on peripheral blood, taken on day 0 of AZD1222 vaccination. This receptor was obtained from an adult in good health. The chain couples TRBV12-3 or TRBV12-4 to TRBJ1-2, with a possible D match to TRBD1 (5 bases). The CDR3 region is CASSRAGTYGYTF. DNA of the CDR3: TGTGCCAGCAGCCGCGCCGGGACCTATGGCTACACCTTC.